This T cell receptor (beta chain) was obtained from a study of Ad26.COV2.S vaccination and SARS-CoV-2 variants. As for the study in general: Within the COV1001 Ad26.COV2.S trial arm, the donor was enrolled.

Noted treatment: roughly 19 received Ad26.COV2.S at low or high dose, single or two shots; about 5 received placebo; per-sample allocation not given. On day 63 after the first injection, vaccine and placebo recipients gave samples. V gave up 1 base and J gave up 1 base; unmatched junction bases: 6. Germline CDR1 and CDR2: SGHNT and YYREEE (reference sequence). The CDR3 covers 16 residues. Comments on this clone: The target antigen is unknown.

Clones were read by immunoSEQ multiplex PCR, and TCRdb kept only the in-frame ones, dropping some. The sample comprises over 400,000 clones, nearly 90% of which are singletons, and around 2.5% rests with the top ten. Study-wide results and limits: Vaccinees reportedly had broad spike-specific CD8+ and CD4+ T cell responses. Using TCR breadth and depth analyses may have led to underestimated total T cell responses. Vaccine recipients posted higher spike-specific TCR breadth than their placebo counterparts.

This specimen consisted of peripheral blood, obtained in a trial of Ad26.COV2.S vaccine versus placebo. This chain links TRBV5-4 with TRBJ2-7; 9 bases are shared with TRBD1. This sequence was found in a person between 18 and 60 years old who received the Ad26.COV2.S COVID-19 vaccine or a placebo. The CDR3: CASSLRGQGPSYEQYF. Here the CDR3 DNA reads TGTGCCAGCAGCTTGAGGGGACAGGGTCCTTCCTACGAGCAGTACTTC.